The 14 T cell receptor beta chains below all came from one sample that was sequenced in a study of T-cell memory formation after mild COVID-19 (dated by TCRdb to the early 2020s). The library came from 5' RACE. This sample was sequenced with an Illumina NovaSeq 6000. TCRdb cleaned the public reads at Q25 with fastp, built clones with MiXCR and kept in-frame beta chains. Here each entry gathers all rows of one CDR3 protein and keeps the most common genes and DNA. Within this sample are approximately 230,000 distinct CDR3 sequences, with roughly 15% of them counted one time only. Around 3.8% of the sample rests with the top ten. Specimen: PBMCs or a T cell subset sorted from them (not recorded which). The receptors derive from a man between 18 and 35 years old who had mild COVID-19 (a few samples of this study predate the infection). The sample titles of this study are shuffled in the database, so cell type and time point are left out; the donor was told from shared clones.

This clonotype has more than one count but fewer than ten. The chain uses TRBV5-1 and TRBJ1-1, with 7 nucleotides matching TRBD1. This CDR3 region has 14 residues. Germline V gives CDR1 SGHRS, CDR2 YFSETQ. J gave up 0 bases and V 4 bases, and 3 bases lay outside the gene matches. The chain's CDR3 is CASSMGQLNTEAFF. The DNA for the CDR3 is TGCGCCAGCAGCATGGGACAGTTGAACACTGAAGCTTTCTTT.

The rearrangement links TRBV5-1 to TRBJ2-5, with 8 bases identical to TRBD2. CDR1 and CDR2 from the germline V gene are SGHRS and YFSETQ. With V trimmed by 7 bases and J by 2 bases, 4 bases remained unmatched. CDR3 length: 13 amino acids. CDR3 region: CASRGGQQETQYF. The CDR3 DNA reads TGCGCCAGCCGGGGGGGCCAACAAGAGACCCAGTACTTC.

This clonotype was seen only a few times. The junction departs from the called germline gene at one end, perhaps through a read error. The CDR3 here is CASTLETATNEQFF. In nucleotides, the CDR3 is TGCGCCAGCACCTTGGAGACGGCTACCAATGAGCAGTTCTTC. The chain uses TRBV5-1 and TRBJ2-1, with no clear D. The germline gives CDR1 SGHRS, CDR2 YFSETQ. The CDR3 is 14 residues long.

The chain recombines TRBV20-1 with TRBJ2-6; tentative D call: TRBD1 (6 bases). This CDR3 is 14 amino acids long. V lost 5 bases to trimming and J lost 3 bases, with 11 bases between them. Germline CDR1 is DFQATT and CDR2 is SNEGSKA (reference sequence). The CDR3: CSAYRDSGANVLTF. The CDR3 DNA reads as TGCAGTGCTTACAGGGATAGTGGGGCCAACGTCCTGACTTTC.

The chain is built from TRBV18 and TRBJ2-3; D is uncertain. Germline assignment: CDR1 KGHSH and CDR2 LQKENI. V was clipped by 3 bases and J by 2 bases, with 9 bases between them. The CDR3 runs to 14 residues. The CDR3 loop reads CASSPRTATDTQYF. The CDR3 coding sequence is TGTGCCAGCTCACCCCGGACGGCCACAGATACGCAGTATTTT.

This clonotype was picked up a small number of times. Because the CDR3's place on the DNA is in doubt, the DNA is left out and the CDR3 is given as listed by TCRdb. The V and J genes are TRBV7-3 and TRBJ2-2; whether TRBD1, the table's D call, matches the DNA was not checked. CDR1 is SGHTA, CDR2 FQGTGA, per germline. The CDR3 is 16 amino acids in total, end residues counted. This CDR3 is CASSPGQGRYTGSCFF.

The V gene is TRBV6-2 or TRBV6-3, the J gene TRBJ2-1; D is perhaps TRBD1 or TRBD2 (6 bases each). From germline, CDR1 is MNHEY and CDR2 SVGEGT. The CDR3 is 16 amino acids. The V and J ends lost 6 bases and 5 bases respectively, with 20 bases between them. The CDR3 DNA reads TGTGCCAGCAGCCTCCTGAGGGGGGTAGTGGACAATGAGCAGTTCTTC. Amino acids: CASSLLRGVVDNEQFF.

The chain joins TRBV12-3 or TRBV12-4 to TRBJ1-5; D perhaps matches TRBD1 (5 bases). V lost 5 bases and J lost 9, with 17 bases in between. This CDR3 is 14 amino acids long. CDR3 DNA sequence: TGTGCCAGCAGTGAAGGGGAGGGATTCGGGCCCCAGCATTTT. Its protein product is CASSEGEGFGPQHF.

This chain connects TRBV7-6 to TRBJ2-1, with D possibly TRBD1 on 6 matching bases. Germline V gene sequence: CDR1 SGHVS, CDR2 FNYEAQ. This CDR3 spans 15 amino acids. Trimming shortened V by 4 bases and J by 1 base, and 11 bases separated the two germline ends. For the CDR3, the DNA is TGTGCCAGCAGCTACAGGGTCGGGTCCTACAATGAGCAGTTCTTC. This translates into CASSYRVGSYNEQFF.

This clonotype showed up just a few times. The rearrangement links TRBV5-1 to TRBJ2-1, with D tentatively TRBD1 (5 bases). CDR3 length: 13 amino acids. The germline V and J ends were trimmed by 4 bases and 5 bases, with 10 bases remaining between them. Germline V CDR1 and CDR2: SGHRS, YFSETQ. This CDR3 is CASSRWGDNEQFF. As DNA, the CDR3 is TGCGCCAGCAGCCGTTGGGGCGACAATGAGCAGTTCTTC.

The chain recombines TRBV6-4 with TRBJ1-1, with no clear D. Germline V gene data show CDR1 as MRHNA and CDR2 as SNTAGT. V gave up 3 bases and J gave up 5 bases, with 10 bases separating them. The CDR3 runs to 13 residues. For the CDR3, the DNA is TGTGCCAGCAGTGAATCAAGAGGGACTGAAGCTTTCTTT. Translation gives CASSESRGTEAFF.

Many counts were recorded for this clonotype. One junction end does not reproduce the germline sequence, and a read error may be involved. The chain carries TRBV5-1 and TRBJ2-3; no clear D. The germline CDR1 and CDR2 sequences are SGHRS and YFSETQ. This CDR3 region has 14 residues. The CDR3 coding sequence is TGTGCCAGCAGCTTAGTCGGGAGCACAGATACGCAGTATTTT. This codes for CASSLVGSTDTQYF.

This rearrangement joins TRBV5-5 to TRBJ1-5; TRBD1 is a possible D gene (5 bases). The germline V and J ends were trimmed by 2 bases and 1 base, with 10 bases remaining between them. The V gene's germline CDR1 is SGHKS and CDR2 YYEKEE (reference sequence). The CDR3 runs 15 residues. In DNA form, the CDR3 reads TGTGCCAGCAGCTTCGGGAGGGGCAGCAATCAGCCCCAGCATTTT. Encoded protein: CASSFGRGSNQPQHF.

This clonotype was recorded many times. The rearrangement joins TRBV4-2 to TRBJ2-3; 8 bases align to TRBD1. This CDR3 is 15 amino acids long. CDR1 and CDR2 (germline): LGHNA, YNFKEQ. With V trimmed by 0 bases and J by 5 bases, 4 bases remained unmatched. For the CDR3, the DNA is TGTGCCAGCAGCCAAGACAGGACAGGGCAAGATACGCAGTATTTT. Translated: CASSQDRTGQDTQYF.